The present TCR beta chain was sequenced within a study of T cell changes during pregnancy in multiple sclerosis. The repertoire was sequenced with immunoSEQ multiplex PCR; TCRdb's copy has only in-frame clones and lacks some. The profile shows just over 50,000 clones, about nine tenths of them singletons. The CDR3 totals 13 residues. Losses at the gene ends were 0 bases for V and 12 bases for J; bases not matched to a gene: 8. Germline loops: CDR1 SGHNT, CDR2 YENEEA. The TCR sequence derives from a female donor with multiple sclerosis, enrolled in a pregnancy study. The sequencing used CD4+ T cells from peripheral blood mononuclear cells, collected after pregnancy. The chain employs TRBV11-3 and TRBJ2-7; TRBD2 matches at 7 bases. CDR3 sequence reads: CASSLDLVGRMYF. The DNA for the CDR3 is TGTGCCAGCAGCTTAGATCTGGTCGGGAGGATGTACTTC.